This paragraph reports one TCR beta chain. This specimen belongs to a study of blood T cell repertoires in COVID-19. Trimming removed 2 bases from V and 5 bases from J, with 14 bases in between. Germline V gene data show CDR1 as SGHRS and CDR2 as YFSETQ. The CDR3 runs 14 residues. Profiled with immunoSEQ multiplex PCR; TCRdb holds only in-frame clones, not every one. The profile shows just over 150,000 clones, 92% of them singletons. The sequence was collected from a man aged 25 to 40 with COVID-19, enrolled during active disease. Sequences were obtained from peripheral blood. This chain joins TRBV5-1 and TRBJ2-7, with D perhaps TRBD1 (5 bases). The CDR3 loop reads CASSLPGLKNEQYF. DNA for the CDR3: TGCGCCAGCAGCTTACCAGGGTTGAAAAACGAGCAGTACTTC.